Sequencing of this T cell receptor beta chain was carried out in a study of blood T cell repertoires in COVID-19. About the study: Both acute and convalescent COVID-19 samples were obtained from the United States, Italy and Spain. The cDNA or gDNA used as material had been derived from T cells, B-cell-depleted T cells, or PBMCs.

As processed by the authors: Using reference gene primer amplification, nucleated cell counts were estimated. This table comes from immunoSEQ multiplex PCR, and its TCRdb copy is limited to in-frame clones, with some not included. That table furnishes V, J and clone size, whereas the DNA furnished D and trimming. The data contain roughly 50,000 clones, about 88% of them seen just once; the ten biggest clones take up roughly 13%. The V gene end was trimmed by 0 bases and the J gene end by 2 bases; junction bases not matched to a gene: 6. CDR1 LGHNA and CDR2 YSLEER come from the germline V gene. The length of the CDR3 is 16 residues.

The TCR was taken from an older woman with active COVID-19. Sequences were obtained from peripheral blood. The V and J genes are TRBV4-3 and TRBJ2-7, with 8 bases aligning to TRBD2. CDR3 amino acids: CASSQEDGGETYEQYF. The CDR3 DNA reads TGCGCCAGCAGCCAAGAAGACGGGGGGGAAACCTACGAGCAGTACTTC.